These 9 T cell receptor beta chains were all obtained from the same sample, sequenced in a study of CD8 T cells in ankylosing spondylitis. TCRdb called the 5' RACE reads again in MiXCR, with one record for every CDR3 protein. Of a few hundred thousand distinct CDR3 sequences in the sample, approximately 20% are singletons; the top ten hold more than 25%. The sequenced material came from blood, either unsorted or a sorted T cell fraction (not recorded which). The source of these receptors is a male donor with ankylosing spondylitis or in good health (not recorded which).

This clonotype was counted a few times. This chain connects TRBV7-9 to TRBJ2-7; 10 bases are shared with TRBD2. CDR3 length: 16 residues. Trimming at V came to 1 base and at J to 3 bases, leaving 6 bases not matched to a gene. The germline CDR1 and CDR2 sequences are SEHNR and FQNEAQ (reference sequence). CDR3 in DNA: TGTGCCAGCAGCTTAGAATCTAGCGGGAGTTTCTACGAGCAGTACTTC. Amino acid sequence: CASSLESSGSFYEQYF.

The chain recombines TRBV10-3 with TRBJ2-3; D ambiguous. CDR3 size: 11 residues. Germline CDR1 is ENHRY and CDR2 is SYGVKD. V was shortened by 3 bases and J by 10 bases, with 8 bases between the two germline ends. The CDR3 region is CAISDIFAQYF. The CDR3 nucleotides are TGTGCCATCAGTGACATTTTTGCGCAGTATTTT.

The rearrangement uses TRBV7-2 and TRBJ2-7; 9 bases are a match to TRBD1. Trimming at V came to 1 base and at J to 4 bases, leaving 8 bases not matched to a gene. CDR3 length equals 16 residues. Germline V gives CDR1 SGHTA, CDR2 FQGNSA. The CDR3 sequence: CASSLEFPGQGYEQYF. CDR3 sequence (DNA): TGTGCCAGCAGCTTAGAATTTCCGGGACAGGGATACGAGCAGTACTTC.

The J gene is TRBJ2-7, the V gene TRBV20-1; TRBD2 might be the D (6 bases). Trimming pared 3 bases from V and 4 bases from J, leaving 19 bases between. The CDR3 contains 15 residues. The germline V gene has CDR1 DFQATT and CDR2 SNEGSKA (reference sequence). This CDR3 is CSASTPSDDPYEQYF. As DNA, the CDR3 is TGCAGTGCTAGTACTCCTAGCGATGACCCATACGAGCAGTACTTC.

The chain couples TRBV7-9 to TRBJ2-5; D may be TRBD2 (5 bases). Per germline, CDR1 SEHNR and CDR2 FQNEAQ (reference sequence). V lost 5 bases, J lost 5 bases, and 15 bases lay in between. The CDR3 is made up of 14 amino acids. The CDR3 sequence: CASSVPTEAETQYF. DNA for the CDR3: TGTGCCAGCAGCGTCCCCACGGAGGCGGAGACCCAGTACTTC.

The chain links TRBV12-3 or TRBV12-4 to TRBJ1-2; 7 positions agree with TRBD1. This CDR3 contains 15 residues. V trimming: 6 bases; J trimming: 0 bases; junction bases outside the gene matches: 7. The CDR3 reads CASSYRDSPNYGYTF. The CDR3 region has the DNA TGTGCCAGCAGCTACCGGGACAGCCCTAACTATGGCTACACCTTC.

This clonotype was recorded a few times. This chain's CDR3 is CASSQDPLAGGLGYEQFF. The CDR3 DNA follows: TGCGCCAGCAGCCAAGATCCCCTCGCAGGGGGCCTCGGATATGAGCAGTTCTTC. The V gene is TRBV4-3, the J gene TRBJ2-1, with TRBD1 matching 8 bases. This CDR3 has 18 amino acids. V lost 0 bases to trimming and J lost 8 bases; unmatched junction nucleotides: 15. Germline CDR1 reads LGHNA; CDR2 reads YSLEER.

This CDR3 is CASSPNLSDEQFF. CDR3 in DNA: TGCGCCAGCAGCCCTAATTTATCGGATGAGCAGTTCTTC. The chain uses TRBV5-1 and TRBJ2-1; unclear D gene. Germline lookup yields CDR1 SGHRS and CDR2 YFSETQ. This CDR3 is 13 amino acids long. V was pared by 4 bases and J by 8 bases, with 13 bases between.

V is TRBV9 and J is TRBJ2-1, with D possibly TRBD2 on 6 matching bases. Trimming left V 3 bases short and J 3 bases short, with 13 bases between. CDR1 is SGDLS and CDR2 is YYNGEE in the germline V gene. This CDR3 comprises 15 residues. CDR3 in DNA: TGTGCCAGCAGCGCCTCGGGAGCGCTCTACAATGAGCAGTTCTTC. Residues: CASSASGALYNEQFF.